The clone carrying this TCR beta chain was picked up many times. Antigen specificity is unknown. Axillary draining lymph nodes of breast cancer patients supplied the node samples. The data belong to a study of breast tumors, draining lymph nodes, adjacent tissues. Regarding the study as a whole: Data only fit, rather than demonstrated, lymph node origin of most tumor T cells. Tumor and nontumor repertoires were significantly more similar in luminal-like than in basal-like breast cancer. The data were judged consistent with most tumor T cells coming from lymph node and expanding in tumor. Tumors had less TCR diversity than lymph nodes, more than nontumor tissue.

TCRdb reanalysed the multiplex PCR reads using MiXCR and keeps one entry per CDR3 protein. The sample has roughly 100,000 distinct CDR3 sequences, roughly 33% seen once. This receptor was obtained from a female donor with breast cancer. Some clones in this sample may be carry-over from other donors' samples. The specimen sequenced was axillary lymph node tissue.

CDR3 DNA: TGTGCCAGCAGCTTGACGGTCGGGGCGATTGAGACCCAGTACTTC. Translating gives CASSLTVGAIETQYF. J is TRBJ2-5 and V is TRBV5-8; D possibly uses TRBD1 or TRBD2 (5 bases each). Germline assignment: CDR1 SGHTS and CDR2 YDEGEE. Trimming removed 1 base from V and 5 bases from J, with 15 bases in between. The CDR3 is 15 amino acids.